This TCR beta chain emerged from a study of T-cell memory formation after mild COVID-19. On the study more broadly: Largely donor-specific TCR clusters were found. Study findings and constraints: Memory from before infection featured some responding clones, which suggests cross-reactive memory joined. SARS-CoV-2 specificity was not confirmed for second-wave clones peaking on day 37. CD4+ clones that contracted lay mainly in CM and EM; CD8+ ones lay in EMRA.

The table lists this clonotype with a few counts. No antigen is known for it. At one end, the junction sequence differs from germline, possibly due to a read error. TCRdb fed the 5' RACE reads into MiXCR, producing one record per CDR3 protein. The sample lists hundreds of thousands of distinct CDR3 sequences; about 23% were seen once. This CDR3 region has 13 residues. The germline gives CDR1 SSHAT, CDR2 FNYEAQ (reference sequence). The material sequenced was PBMCs or a T cell subset sorted from them (not recorded which). This chain uses TRBV7-7 with TRBJ2-1; no clear D gene. The TCR comes from an adult woman who had mild COVID-19 (a few samples of this study predate the infection). Cell type and time point are not known. The CDR3 DNA follows: TGTGCTAGCAGCTTAGCACTGGGCGGTGAGCAGTTCTTC. Translated: CASSLALGGEQFF.